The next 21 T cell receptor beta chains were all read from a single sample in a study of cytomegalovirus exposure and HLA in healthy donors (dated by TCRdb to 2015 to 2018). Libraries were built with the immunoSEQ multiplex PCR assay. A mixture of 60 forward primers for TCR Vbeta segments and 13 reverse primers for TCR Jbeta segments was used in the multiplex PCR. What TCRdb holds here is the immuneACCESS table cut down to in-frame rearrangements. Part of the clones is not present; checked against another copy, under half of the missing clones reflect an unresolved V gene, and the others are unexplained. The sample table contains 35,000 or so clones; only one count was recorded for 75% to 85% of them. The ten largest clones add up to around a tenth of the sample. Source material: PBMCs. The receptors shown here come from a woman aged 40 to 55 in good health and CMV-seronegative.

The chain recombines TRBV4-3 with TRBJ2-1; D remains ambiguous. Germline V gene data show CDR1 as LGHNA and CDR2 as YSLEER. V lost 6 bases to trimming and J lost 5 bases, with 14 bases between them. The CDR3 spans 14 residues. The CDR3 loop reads CASSPVVGHNEQFF. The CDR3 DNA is TGCGCCAGCAGTCCGGTAGTTGGTCACAATGAGCAGTTCTTC.

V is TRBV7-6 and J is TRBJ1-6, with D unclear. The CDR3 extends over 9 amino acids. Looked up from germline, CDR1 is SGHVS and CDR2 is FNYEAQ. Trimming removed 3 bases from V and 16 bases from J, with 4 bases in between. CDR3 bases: TGTGCCAGCAGCTTCGGTCTCCACTTT. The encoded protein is CASSFGLHF.

DNA for the CDR3: TGTGCCAGTAGTATACAAGGAGGGGGCTTCACTGAAGCTTTCTTT. Its protein is CASSIQGGGFTEAFF. The chain is built from TRBV19 and TRBJ1-1; TRBD1 aligns across 7 bases. Germline V gene lookup returns CDR1 LNHDA and CDR2 SQIVND (reference sequence). V dropped 2 bases and J dropped 4; count of bases not matched to a gene: 7. The CDR3 runs 15 residues.

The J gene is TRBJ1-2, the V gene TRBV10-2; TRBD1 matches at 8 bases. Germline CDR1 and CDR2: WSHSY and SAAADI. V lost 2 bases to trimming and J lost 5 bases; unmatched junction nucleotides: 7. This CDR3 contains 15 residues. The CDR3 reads CASSEGQGDVYGYTF. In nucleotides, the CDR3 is TGCGCCAGCAGTGAGGGACAGGGCGACGTATATGGCTACACCTTC.

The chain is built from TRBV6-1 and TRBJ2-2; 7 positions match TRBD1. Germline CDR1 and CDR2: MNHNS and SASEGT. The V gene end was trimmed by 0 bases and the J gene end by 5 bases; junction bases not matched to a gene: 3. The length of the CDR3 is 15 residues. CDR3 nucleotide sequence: TGTGCCAGCAGTGAAGCTGAGGGGGCGACCGGGGAGCTGTTTTTT. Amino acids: CASSEAEGATGELFF.

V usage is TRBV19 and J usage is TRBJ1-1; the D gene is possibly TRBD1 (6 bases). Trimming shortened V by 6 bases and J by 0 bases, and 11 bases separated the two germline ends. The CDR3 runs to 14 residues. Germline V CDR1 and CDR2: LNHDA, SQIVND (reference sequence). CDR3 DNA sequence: TGTGCCAGTAGATGGACAGACATGAACACTGAAGCTTTCTTT. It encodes CASRWTDMNTEAFF.

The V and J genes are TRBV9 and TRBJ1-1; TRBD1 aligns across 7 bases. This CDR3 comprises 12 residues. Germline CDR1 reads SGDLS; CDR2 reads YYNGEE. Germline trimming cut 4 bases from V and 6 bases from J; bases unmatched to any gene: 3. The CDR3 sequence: CASSSTGAEAFF. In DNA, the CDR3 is TGTGCCAGCAGCTCTACAGGGGCTGAAGCTTTCTTT.

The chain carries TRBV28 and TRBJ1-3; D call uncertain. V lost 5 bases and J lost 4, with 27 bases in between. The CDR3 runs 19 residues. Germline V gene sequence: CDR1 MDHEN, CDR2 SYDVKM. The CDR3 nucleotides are TGTGCCAGCAGTGGAAACACCCTAGGAGGTGCTACGGGGGGAAACACCATATATTTT. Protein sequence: CASSGNTLGGATGGNTIYF.

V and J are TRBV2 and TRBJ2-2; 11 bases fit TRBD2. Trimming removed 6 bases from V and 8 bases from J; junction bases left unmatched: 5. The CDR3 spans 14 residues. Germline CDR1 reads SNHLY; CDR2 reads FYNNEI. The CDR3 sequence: CASRPTSGVGELFF. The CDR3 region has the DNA TGTGCCAGCAGACCGACTAGCGGGGTTGGGGAGCTGTTTTTT.

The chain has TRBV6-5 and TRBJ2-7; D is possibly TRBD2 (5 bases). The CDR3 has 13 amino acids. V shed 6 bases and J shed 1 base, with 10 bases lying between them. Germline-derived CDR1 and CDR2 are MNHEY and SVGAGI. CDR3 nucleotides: TGTGCCAGCAGGAGGGATCCTTCCTACGAGCAGTACTTC. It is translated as CASRRDPSYEQYF.

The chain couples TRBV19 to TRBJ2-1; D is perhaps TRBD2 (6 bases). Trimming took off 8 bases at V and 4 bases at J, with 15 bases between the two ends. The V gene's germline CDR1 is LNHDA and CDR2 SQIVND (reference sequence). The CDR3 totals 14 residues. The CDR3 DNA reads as TGTGCCAGTTCGACGGGACTGAGGTACAATGAGCAGTTCTTC. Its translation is CASSTGLRYNEQFF.

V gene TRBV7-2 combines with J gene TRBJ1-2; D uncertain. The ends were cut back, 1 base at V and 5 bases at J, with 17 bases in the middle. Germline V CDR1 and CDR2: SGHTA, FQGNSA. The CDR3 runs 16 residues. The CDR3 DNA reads TGTGCCAGCAGCTTAGAGGCGGCCCGGTTTGAGTATGGCTACACCTTC. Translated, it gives CASSLEAARFEYGYTF. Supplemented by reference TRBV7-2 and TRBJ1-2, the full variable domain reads GAGVSQSPSNKVTEKGKDVELRCDPISGHTALYWYRQSLGQGLEFLIYFQGNSAPDKSGLPSDRFSAERTGGSVSTLTIQRTQQEDSAVYLCASSLEAARFEYGYTFGSGTRLTVV.

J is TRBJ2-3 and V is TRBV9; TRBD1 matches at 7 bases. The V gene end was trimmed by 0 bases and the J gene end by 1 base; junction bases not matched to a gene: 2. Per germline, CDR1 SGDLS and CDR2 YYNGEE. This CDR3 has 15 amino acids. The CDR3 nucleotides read TGTGCCAGCAGCGTAGAGGGGGCTGGCACAGATACGCAGTATTTT. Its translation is CASSVEGAGTDTQYF.

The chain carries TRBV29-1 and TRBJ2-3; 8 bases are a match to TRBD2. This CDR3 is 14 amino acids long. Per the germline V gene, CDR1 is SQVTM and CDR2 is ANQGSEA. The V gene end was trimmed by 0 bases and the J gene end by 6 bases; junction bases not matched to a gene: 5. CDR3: CSVEEFSGGDTQYF. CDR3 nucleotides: TGCAGCGTTGAAGAGTTCTCGGGGGGGGATACGCAGTATTTT.

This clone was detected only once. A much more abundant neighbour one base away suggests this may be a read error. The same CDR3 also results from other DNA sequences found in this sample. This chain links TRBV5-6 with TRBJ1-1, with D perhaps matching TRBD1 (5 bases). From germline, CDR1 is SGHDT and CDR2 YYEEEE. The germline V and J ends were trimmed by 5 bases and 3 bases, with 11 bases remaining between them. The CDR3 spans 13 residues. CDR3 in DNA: TGTGCCAGCAGTACTGACAGCGACACTGAAGCTTTCTTT. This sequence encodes CASSTDSDTEAFF.

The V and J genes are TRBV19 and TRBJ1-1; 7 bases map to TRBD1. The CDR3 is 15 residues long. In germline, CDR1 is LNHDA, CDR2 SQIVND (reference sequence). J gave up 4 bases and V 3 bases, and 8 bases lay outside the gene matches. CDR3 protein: CASSISGTATTEAFF. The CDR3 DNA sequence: TGTGCCAGTAGTATTAGTGGGACAGCGACCACTGAAGCTTTCTTT.

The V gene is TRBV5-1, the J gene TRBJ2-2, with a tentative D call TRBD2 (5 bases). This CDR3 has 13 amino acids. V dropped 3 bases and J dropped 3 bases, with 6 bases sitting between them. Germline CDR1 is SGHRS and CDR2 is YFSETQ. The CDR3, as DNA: TGCGCCAGCAGCTACGGGGACACCGGGGAGCTGTTTTTT. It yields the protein CASSYGDTGELFF. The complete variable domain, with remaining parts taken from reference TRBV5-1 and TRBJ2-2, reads KAGVTQTPRYLIKTRGQQVTLSCSPISGHRSVSWYQQTPGQGLQFLFEYFSETQRNKGNFPGRFSGRQFSNSRSEMNVSTLELGDSALYLCASSYGDTGELFFGEGSRLTVL.

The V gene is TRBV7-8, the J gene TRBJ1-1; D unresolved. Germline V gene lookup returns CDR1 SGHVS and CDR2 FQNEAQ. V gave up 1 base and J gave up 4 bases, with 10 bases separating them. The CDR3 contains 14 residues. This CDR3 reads CASSLEWAGTEAFF. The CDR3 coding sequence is TGTGCCAGCAGCTTAGAGTGGGCGGGCACTGAAGCTTTCTTT.

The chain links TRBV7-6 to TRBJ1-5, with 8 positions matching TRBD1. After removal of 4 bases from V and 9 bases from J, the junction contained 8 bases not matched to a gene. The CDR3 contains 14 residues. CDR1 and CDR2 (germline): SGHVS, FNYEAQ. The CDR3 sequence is CASSSGTGEVPQHF. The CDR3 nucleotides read TGTGCCAGCAGCTCCGGGACAGGAGAAGTGCCCCAGCATTTT. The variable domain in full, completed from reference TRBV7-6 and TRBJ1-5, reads GAGVSQSPRYKVTKRGQDVALRCDPISGHVSLYWYRQALGQGPEFLTYFNYEAQQDKSGLPNDRFSAERPEGSISTLTIQRTEQRDSAMYRCASSSGTGEVPQHFGDGTRLSIL.

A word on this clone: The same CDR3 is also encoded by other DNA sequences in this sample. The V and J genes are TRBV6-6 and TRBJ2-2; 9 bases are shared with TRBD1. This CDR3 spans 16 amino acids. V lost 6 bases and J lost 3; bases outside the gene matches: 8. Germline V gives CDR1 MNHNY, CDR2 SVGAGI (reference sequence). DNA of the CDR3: TGTGCCAGCAGCCCTCCTAGGACAGGGGACACCGGGGAGCTGTTTTTT. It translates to CASSPPRTGDTGELFF.

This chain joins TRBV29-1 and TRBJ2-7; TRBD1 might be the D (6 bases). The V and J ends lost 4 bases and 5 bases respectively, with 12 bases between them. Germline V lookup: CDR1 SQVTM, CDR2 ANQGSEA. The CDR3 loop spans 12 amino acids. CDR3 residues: CSVGGGADEQYF. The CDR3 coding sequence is TGCAGCGTTGGAGGGGGAGCCGACGAGCAGTACTTC.